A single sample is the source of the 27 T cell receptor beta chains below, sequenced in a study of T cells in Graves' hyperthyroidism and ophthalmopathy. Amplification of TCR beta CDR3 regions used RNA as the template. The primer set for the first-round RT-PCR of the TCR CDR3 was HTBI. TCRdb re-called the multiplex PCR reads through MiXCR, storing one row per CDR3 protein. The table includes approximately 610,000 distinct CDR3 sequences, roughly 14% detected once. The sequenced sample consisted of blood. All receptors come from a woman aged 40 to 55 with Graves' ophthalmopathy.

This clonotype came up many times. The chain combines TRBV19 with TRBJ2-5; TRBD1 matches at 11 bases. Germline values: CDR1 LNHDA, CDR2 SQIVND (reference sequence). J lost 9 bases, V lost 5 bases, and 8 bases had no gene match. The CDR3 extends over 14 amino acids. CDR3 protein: CASSATGQGGPQYF. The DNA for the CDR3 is TGTGCCAGTAGTGCCACGGGACAGGGGGGCCCCCAGTACTTC. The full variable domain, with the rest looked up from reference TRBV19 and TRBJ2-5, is DGGITQSPKYLFRKEGQNVTLSCEQNLNHDAMYWYRQDPGQGLRLIYYSQIVNDFQKGDIAEGYSVSREKKESFPLTVTSAQKNPTAFYLCASSATGQGGPQYFGPGTRLLVL.

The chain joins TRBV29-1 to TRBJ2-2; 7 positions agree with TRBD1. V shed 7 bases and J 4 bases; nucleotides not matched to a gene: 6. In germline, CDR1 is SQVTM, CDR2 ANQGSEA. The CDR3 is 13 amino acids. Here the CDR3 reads CSARQGSTGELFF. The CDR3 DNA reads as TGCAGCGCCCGACAGGGAAGCACCGGGGAGCTGTTTTTT.

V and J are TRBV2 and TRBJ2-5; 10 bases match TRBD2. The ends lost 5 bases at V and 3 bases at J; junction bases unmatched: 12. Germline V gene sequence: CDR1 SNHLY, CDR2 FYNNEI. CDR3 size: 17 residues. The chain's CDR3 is CASSRGWASGSEETQYF. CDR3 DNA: TGTGCCAGCAGTCGAGGGTGGGCTAGCGGGAGTGAAGAGACCCAGTACTTC. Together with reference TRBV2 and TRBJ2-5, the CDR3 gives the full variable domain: EPEVTQTPSHQVTQMGQEVILRCVPISNHLYFYWYRQILGQKVEFLVSFYNNEISEKSEIFDDQFSVERPDGSNFTLKIRSTKLEDSAMYFCASSRGWASGSEETQYFGPGTRLLVL.

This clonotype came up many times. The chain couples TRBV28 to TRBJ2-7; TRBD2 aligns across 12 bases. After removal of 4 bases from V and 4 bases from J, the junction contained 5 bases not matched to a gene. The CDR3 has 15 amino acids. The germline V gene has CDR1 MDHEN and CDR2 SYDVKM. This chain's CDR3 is CASSWMTSGGYEQYF. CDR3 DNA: TGTGCCAGCAGTTGGATGACTAGCGGGGGATACGAGCAGTACTTC.

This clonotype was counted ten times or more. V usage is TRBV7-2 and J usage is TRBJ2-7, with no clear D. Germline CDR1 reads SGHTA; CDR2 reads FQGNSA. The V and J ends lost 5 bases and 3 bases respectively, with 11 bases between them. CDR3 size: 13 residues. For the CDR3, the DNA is TGTGCCAGCAGCCCGGACGTTCTCTACGAGCAGTACTTC. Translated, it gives CASSPDVLYEQYF.

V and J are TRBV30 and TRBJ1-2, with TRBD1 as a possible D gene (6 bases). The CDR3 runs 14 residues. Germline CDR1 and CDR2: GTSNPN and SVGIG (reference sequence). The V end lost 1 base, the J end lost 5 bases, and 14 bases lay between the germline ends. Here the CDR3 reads CAWSGPQGGYGYTF. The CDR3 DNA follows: TGTGCCTGGAGTGGACCACAGGGAGGGTATGGCTACACCTTC. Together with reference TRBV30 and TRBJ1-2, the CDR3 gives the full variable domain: SQTIHQWPATLVQPVGSPLSLECTVEGTSNPNLYWYRQAAGRGLQLLFYSVGIGQISSEVPQNLSASRPQDRQFILSSKKLLLSDSGFYLCAWSGPQGGYGYTFGSGTRLTVV.

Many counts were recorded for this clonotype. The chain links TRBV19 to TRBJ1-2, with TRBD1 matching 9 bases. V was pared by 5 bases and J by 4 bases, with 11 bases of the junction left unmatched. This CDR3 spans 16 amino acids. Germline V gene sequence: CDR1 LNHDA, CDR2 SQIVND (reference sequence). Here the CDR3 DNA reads TGTGCCAGTAGTCAAATACAGGGGGCGGGAGGCTATGGCTACACCTTC. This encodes CASSQIQGAGGYGYTF.

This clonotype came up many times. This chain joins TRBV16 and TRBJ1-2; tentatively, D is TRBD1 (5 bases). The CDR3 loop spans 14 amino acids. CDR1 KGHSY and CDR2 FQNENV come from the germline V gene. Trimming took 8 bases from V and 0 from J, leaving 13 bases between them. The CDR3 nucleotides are TGTGCCAGCCACGACGGGGGAGCTAACTATGGCTACACCTTC. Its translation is CASHDGGANYGYTF.

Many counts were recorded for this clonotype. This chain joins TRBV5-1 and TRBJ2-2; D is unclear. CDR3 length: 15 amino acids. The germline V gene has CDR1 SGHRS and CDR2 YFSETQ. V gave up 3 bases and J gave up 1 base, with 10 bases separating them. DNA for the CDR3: TGCGCCAGCAGCTCCTTTGGCGAGAACACCGGGGAGCTGTTTTTT. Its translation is CASSSFGENTGELFF.

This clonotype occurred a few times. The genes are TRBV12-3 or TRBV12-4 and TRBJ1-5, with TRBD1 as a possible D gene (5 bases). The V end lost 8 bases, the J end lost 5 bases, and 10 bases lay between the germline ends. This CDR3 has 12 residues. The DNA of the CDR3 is TGTGCCAGCGGCAGGGACTATCAGCCCCAGCATTTT. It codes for CASGRDYQPQHF.

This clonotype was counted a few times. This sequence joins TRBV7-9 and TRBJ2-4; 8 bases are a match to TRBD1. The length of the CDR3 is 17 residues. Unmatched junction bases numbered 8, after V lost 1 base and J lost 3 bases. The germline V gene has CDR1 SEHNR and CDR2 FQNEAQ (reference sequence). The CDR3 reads CASSLEGGTGDKNIQYF. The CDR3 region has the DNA TGTGCCAGCAGCTTAGAAGGGGGGACAGGTGACAAAAACATTCAGTACTTC.

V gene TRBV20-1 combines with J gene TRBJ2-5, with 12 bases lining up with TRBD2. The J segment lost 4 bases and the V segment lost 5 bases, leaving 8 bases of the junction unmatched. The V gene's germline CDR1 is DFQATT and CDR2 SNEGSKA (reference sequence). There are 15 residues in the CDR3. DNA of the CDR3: TGCAGTGCTCCTAATCCGGGACTAGCGGGAGAGACCCAGTACTTC. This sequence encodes CSAPNPGLAGETQYF.

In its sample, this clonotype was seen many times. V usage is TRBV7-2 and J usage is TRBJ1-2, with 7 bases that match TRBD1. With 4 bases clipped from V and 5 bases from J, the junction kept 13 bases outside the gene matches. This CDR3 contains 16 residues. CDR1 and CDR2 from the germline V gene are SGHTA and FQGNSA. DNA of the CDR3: TGTGCCAGCAGCTCCACGAACTCGGGACAGAAGTATGGCTACACCTTC. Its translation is CASSSTNSGQKYGYTF.

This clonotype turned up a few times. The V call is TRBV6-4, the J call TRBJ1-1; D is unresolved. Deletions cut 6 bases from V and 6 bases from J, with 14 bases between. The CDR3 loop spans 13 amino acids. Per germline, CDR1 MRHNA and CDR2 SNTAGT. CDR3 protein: CASRMGMGAEAFF. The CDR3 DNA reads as TGTGCCAGCAGGATGGGGATGGGCGCTGAAGCTTTCTTT.

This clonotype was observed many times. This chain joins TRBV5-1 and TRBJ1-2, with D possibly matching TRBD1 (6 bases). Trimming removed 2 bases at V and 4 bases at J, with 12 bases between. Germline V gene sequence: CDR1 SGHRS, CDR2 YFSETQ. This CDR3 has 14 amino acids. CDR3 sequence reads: CASSFAQGTYGYTF. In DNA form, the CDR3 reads TGCGCCAGCAGCTTCGCGCAGGGGACCTATGGCTACACCTTC.

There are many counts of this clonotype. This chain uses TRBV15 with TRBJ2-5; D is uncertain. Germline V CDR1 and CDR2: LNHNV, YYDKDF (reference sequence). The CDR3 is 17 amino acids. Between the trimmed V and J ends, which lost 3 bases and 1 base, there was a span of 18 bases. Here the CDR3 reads CATSRGQRTDFQETQYF. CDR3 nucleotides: TGTGCCACCAGCAGGGGTCAACGGACCGACTTCCAAGAGACCCAGTACTTC.

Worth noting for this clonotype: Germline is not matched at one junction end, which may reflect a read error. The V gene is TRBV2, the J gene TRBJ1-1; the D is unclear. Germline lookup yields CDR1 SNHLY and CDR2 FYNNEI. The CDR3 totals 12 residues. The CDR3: CTSSRWNTEAFF. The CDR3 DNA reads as TGTACCAGCAGCCGGTGGAACACTGAAGCTTTCTTT.

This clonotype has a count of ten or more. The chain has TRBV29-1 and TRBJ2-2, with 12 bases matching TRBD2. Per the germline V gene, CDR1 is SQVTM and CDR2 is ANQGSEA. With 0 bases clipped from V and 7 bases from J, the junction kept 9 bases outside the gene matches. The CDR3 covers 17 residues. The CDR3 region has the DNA TGCAGCGTTGAAGAGCGGCGACTAGCGGGAGTGAACGGGGAGCTGTTTTTT. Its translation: CSVEERRLAGVNGELFF.

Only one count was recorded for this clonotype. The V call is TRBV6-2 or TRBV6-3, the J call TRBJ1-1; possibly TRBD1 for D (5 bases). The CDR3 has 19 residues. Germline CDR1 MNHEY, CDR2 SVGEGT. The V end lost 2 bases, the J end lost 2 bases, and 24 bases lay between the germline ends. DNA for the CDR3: TGTGCCAGCAGTTACGTCCCCGGCAGGGTCGGCCCTTTTAACACTGAAGCTTTCTTT. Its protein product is CASSYVPGRVGPFNTEAFF.

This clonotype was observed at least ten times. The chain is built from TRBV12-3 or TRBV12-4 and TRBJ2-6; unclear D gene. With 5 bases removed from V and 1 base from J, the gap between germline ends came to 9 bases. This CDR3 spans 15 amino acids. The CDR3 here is CASSLTHSGANVLTF. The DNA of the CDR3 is TGTGCCAGCAGTCTGACACATTCTGGGGCCAACGTCCTGACTTTC.

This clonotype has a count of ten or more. The CDR3: CASSLTSGSHEQYF. The CDR3 coding sequence is TGTGCCAGCAGTTTGACTAGCGGGAGCCACGAGCAGTACTTC. This chain uses TRBV12-3 or TRBV12-4 with TRBJ2-7; 12 nucleotides agree with TRBD2. CDR3 length: 14 amino acids. V shed 3 bases, J shed 5 bases, and the junction held 2 bases outside the gene matches.

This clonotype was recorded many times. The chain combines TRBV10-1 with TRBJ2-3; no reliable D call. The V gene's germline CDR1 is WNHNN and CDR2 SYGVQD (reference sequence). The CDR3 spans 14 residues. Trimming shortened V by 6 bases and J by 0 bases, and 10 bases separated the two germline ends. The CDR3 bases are TGCGCCAGCAGCCCGACACCTAGCACAGATACGCAGTATTTT. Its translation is CASSPTPSTDTQYF.

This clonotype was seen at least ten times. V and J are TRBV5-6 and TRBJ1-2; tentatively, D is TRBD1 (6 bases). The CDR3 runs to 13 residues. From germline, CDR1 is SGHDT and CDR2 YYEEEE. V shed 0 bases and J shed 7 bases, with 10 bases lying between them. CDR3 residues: CASSLVQTGGYTF. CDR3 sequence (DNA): TGTGCCAGCAGCTTGGTACAGACAGGTGGCTACACCTTC.

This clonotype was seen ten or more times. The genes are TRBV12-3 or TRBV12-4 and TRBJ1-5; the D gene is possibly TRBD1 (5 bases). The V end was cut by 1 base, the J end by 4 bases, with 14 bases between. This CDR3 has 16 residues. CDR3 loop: CASSLGGGWGNQPQHF. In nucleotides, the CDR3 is TGTGCCAGCAGTTTAGGCGGCGGCTGGGGGAATCAGCCCCAGCATTTT.

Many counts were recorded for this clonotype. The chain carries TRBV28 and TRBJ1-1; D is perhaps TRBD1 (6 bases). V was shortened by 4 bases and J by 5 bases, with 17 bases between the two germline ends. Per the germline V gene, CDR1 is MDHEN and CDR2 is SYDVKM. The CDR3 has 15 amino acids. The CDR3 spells CASSSDSGVKTEAFF. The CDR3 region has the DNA TGTGCCAGCAGTTCAGACTCAGGGGTTAAGACTGAAGCTTTCTTT.

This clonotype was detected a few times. In DNA, the CDR3 is TGTGCCAGCAGCCCCCCTAGCGGGAGCGGGAAGACCCAGTACTTC. It is translated as CASSPPSGSGKTQYF. The chain is built from TRBV7-2 and TRBJ2-5; TRBD2 matches at 10 bases. Germline CDR1 and CDR2: SGHTA and FQGNSA. J was trimmed by 6 bases and V by 5 bases; bases with no gene match: 9. The CDR3 runs to 15 residues.

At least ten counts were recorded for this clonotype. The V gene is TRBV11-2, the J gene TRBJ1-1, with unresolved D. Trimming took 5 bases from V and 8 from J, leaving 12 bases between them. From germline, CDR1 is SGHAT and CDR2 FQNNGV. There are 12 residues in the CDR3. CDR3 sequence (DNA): TGTGCCAGCAGCCCAACAGTCCGCGAAGCTTTCTTT. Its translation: CASSPTVREAFF. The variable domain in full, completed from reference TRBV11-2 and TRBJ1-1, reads EAGVAQSPRYKIIEKRQSVAFWCNPISGHATLYWYQQILGQGPKLLIQFQNNGVVDDSQLPKDRFSAERLKGVDSTLKIQPAKLEDSAVYLCASSPTVREAFFGQGTRLTVV.